Below, 5 T cell receptor beta chains from the same sample are listed, as sequenced in a study of T cell repertoires in cytomegalovirus infection. Their recognized antigens are unknown. TCRdb analysed the reads with MiXCR anew, one entry per CDR3 protein. The sample records about 180,000 distinct CDR3 sequences, about a fifth being singletons. Sample: CD8+ T cells from cultured PBMCs, taken from culture after CMV antigen stimulation. These receptors originate from a human donor in good health (CMV status not recorded). Some clones in this sample may be carry-over from other donors' samples.

This clonotype was counted a few times. The chain combines TRBV7-9 with TRBJ1-5, with D unresolved. The germline CDR1 and CDR2 sequences are SEHNR and FQNEAQ (reference sequence). CDR3 length equals 12 residues. The V and J ends lost 4 bases and 3 bases respectively, with 4 bases between them. This CDR3 reads CASSSFNQPQHF. The CDR3 region has the DNA TGTGCCAGCAGCTCGTTCAATCAGCCCCAGCATTTT.

The chain joins TRBV7-9 to TRBJ2-7; 10 bases are shared with TRBD1. The V gene end was trimmed by 5 bases and the J gene end by 5 bases; junction bases not matched to a gene: 9. CDR3 length equals 15 residues. The germline gives CDR1 SEHNR, CDR2 FQNEAQ (reference sequence). The CDR3 DNA is TGTGCCAGCAGCAGACCGGGACAGGGGATACACGAGCAGTACTTC. It codes for CASSRPGQGIHEQYF. Together with reference TRBV7-9 and TRBJ2-7, the CDR3 gives the full variable domain: DTGVSQNPRHKITKRGQNVTFRCDPISEHNRLYWYRQTLGQGPEFLTYFQNEAQLEKSRLLSDRFSAERPKGSFSTLEIQRTEQGDSAMYLCASSRPGQGIHEQYFGPGTRLTVT.

This clonotype was recorded at least ten times. This chain connects TRBV6-5 to TRBJ1-1; 7 bases match TRBD1. The CDR3 loop spans 15 amino acids. Germline loops: CDR1 MNHEY, CDR2 SVGAGI. V shed 0 bases and J 5 bases; nucleotides not matched to a gene: 6. For the CDR3, the DNA is TGTGCCAGCAGTTACTCGAGGGGGCTGGGTACTGAAGCTTTCTTT. Translating gives CASSYSRGLGTEAFF.

The chain uses TRBV4-2 and TRBJ2-1, with 12 bases matching TRBD2. V lost 0 bases to trimming and J lost 2 bases; unmatched junction nucleotides: 5. This CDR3 region has 18 residues. Germline assignment: CDR1 LGHNA and CDR2 YNFKEQ. The CDR3 nucleotides read TGTGCCAGCAGCCAAGAGGCTAGCGGGGGGGGCGCCTACAATGAGCAGTTCTTC. Its translation: CASSQEASGGGAYNEQFF.

This clonotype was recorded at least ten times. V gene TRBV6-5 combines with J gene TRBJ2-1, with TRBD1 as a possible D gene (5 bases). Germline loops: CDR1 MNHEY, CDR2 SVGAGI. This CDR3 has 14 amino acids. V shed 0 bases and J shed 5 bases, with 8 bases lying between them. CDR3 nucleotides: TGTGCCAGCAGTTACTCTCAGGGAAACAATGAGCAGTTCTTC. Its protein is CASSYSQGNNEQFF.